The 21 T cell receptor beta chains given below trace back to one sample, sequenced in a study of T-cell reconstitution after alpha-beta-depleted transplantation in children. The TCRbeta library was prepared with unique molecular identifiers. MiXCR, run by TCRdb on the PCR reads, gives a single entry per CDR3 protein. The data contain 600,000 to 700,000 distinct CDR3 sequences, over 15% of them singletons. Sequenced material: PBMCs from the stem cell graft donor, taken from the stem cell graft. The receptors were gathered from a human donor who donated a stem cell graft to a child with acute myeloid leukemia.

This clonotype was observed a handful of times. The chain uses TRBV24-1 and TRBJ1-5; D is perhaps TRBD1 (6 bases). The V end was cut by 4 bases, the J end by 4 bases, with 10 bases between. Germline V gene sequence: CDR1 KGHDR, CDR2 SFDVKD. The CDR3 spans 14 residues. CDR3: CATSENRVNQPQHF. The CDR3 DNA is TGTGCCACCAGTGAGAACAGGGTGAATCAGCCCCAGCATTTT.

A few counts support this clonotype. The rearrangement joins TRBV7-2 to TRBJ1-1; 7 bases are shared with TRBD1. The CDR3 has 16 amino acids. In germline, CDR1 is SGHTA, CDR2 FQGNSA. Losses at the gene ends were 1 base for V and 2 bases for J; bases not matched to a gene: 7. The CDR3 coding sequence is TGTGCCAGCAGCTTAGACCCACAGGGGTTAAACACTGAAGCTTTCTTT. Protein sequence: CASSLDPQGLNTEAFF.

The table lists this clonotype with a few counts. The chain carries TRBV20-1 and TRBJ1-2; possibly TRBD1 for D (6 bases). V was shortened by 0 bases and J by 4 bases, with 18 bases between the two germline ends. Germline CDR1 reads DFQATT; CDR2 reads SNEGSKA (reference sequence). CDR3 size: 16 residues. CDR3 loop: CSARDQGAGVSYGYTF. In DNA, the CDR3 is TGCAGTGCTAGAGATCAGGGTGCAGGGGTGTCCTATGGCTACACCTTC.

The genes are TRBV20-1 and TRBJ1-1; TRBD1 matches 9 bases. The CDR3 consists of 14 residues. V gave up 5 bases and J gave up 5 bases; unmatched junction bases: 9. In germline, CDR1 is DFQATT, CDR2 SNEGSKA (reference sequence). Written as DNA, the CDR3 is TGCAGTGCTCAAAAACAGGGGGCCGGTACTGAAGCTTTCTTT. Residues: CSAQKQGAGTEAFF.

Many counts were recorded for this clonotype. The chain joins TRBV7-2 to TRBJ2-5; D unclear. The CDR3 runs to 14 residues. Trimming took 5 bases from V and 6 from J, leaving 16 bases between them. Germline CDR1 is SGHTA and CDR2 is FQGNSA. For the CDR3, the DNA is TGTGCCAGCAGCCCATTAGGCCACTACCAGACCCAGTACTTC. Translated, it gives CASSPLGHYQTQYF. Looking up the rest from reference TRBV7-2 and TRBJ2-5 gives the full variable domain: GAGVSQSPSNKVTEKGKDVELRCDPISGHTALYWYRQSLGQGLEFLIYFQGNSAPDKSGLPSDRFSAERTGGSVSTLTIQRTQQEDSAVYLCASSPLGHYQTQYFGPGTRLLVL.

The rearrangement links TRBV28 to TRBJ2-5, with D hard to call. The CDR3 runs 15 residues. Per the germline V gene, CDR1 is MDHEN and CDR2 is SYDVKM. V lost 5 bases, J lost 4 bases, and 17 bases lay in between. This chain's CDR3 is CASSRTGWRTETQYF. Written as DNA, the CDR3 is TGTGCCAGCAGTAGAACCGGGTGGCGGACAGAGACCCAGTACTTC.

This clonotype was found many times. The chain couples TRBV7-2 to TRBJ2-7; no reliable D call. This CDR3 contains 13 residues. Trimming took off 0 bases at V and 6 bases at J, with 9 bases between the two ends. The germline CDR1 and CDR2 sequences are SGHTA and FQGNSA. CDR3 sequence reads: CASSLAPAPEQYF. In DNA form, the CDR3 reads TGTGCCAGCAGCTTAGCGCCAGCCCCCGAGCAGTACTTC.

The chain has TRBV20-1 and TRBJ2-2; no reliable D call. The germline V gene encodes CDR1 DFQATT and CDR2 SNEGSKA (reference sequence). Trimming took 3 bases from V and 0 from J, leaving 5 bases between them. This CDR3 has 13 residues. CDR3 in amino acids: CSASGSNTGELFF. CDR3 bases: TGCAGTGCTAGCGGTTCGAACACCGGGGAGCTGTTTTTT.

Many counts were recorded for this clonotype. The V call is TRBV4-3, the J call TRBJ2-1; D may be TRBD1 (5 bases). This CDR3 region has 13 residues. Trimming stripped 4 bases from V and 7 bases from J, with 11 bases between. Germline loops: CDR1 LGHNA, CDR2 YSLEER. The CDR3 DNA sequence: TGCGCCAGCAGCCGCTACAGGTTTAATGAGCAGTTCTTC. Translation gives CASSRYRFNEQFF.

The table lists this clonotype with many counts. V is TRBV5-4 and J is TRBJ2-1, with 7 nucleotides matching TRBD2. The germline gives CDR1 SGHNT, CDR2 YYREEE (reference sequence). This CDR3 is 13 amino acids long. Trimming cost V 4 bases and J 6 bases; bases outside gene matches: 4. Here the CDR3 DNA reads TGTGCCAGCAGCGCCGGGAGGACCAATGAGCAGTTCTTC. Encoded protein: CASSAGRTNEQFF.

This clonotype was seen at least ten times. The chain links TRBV7-2 to TRBJ2-1; D perhaps matches TRBD1 (6 bases). This CDR3 contains 14 residues. Trimming left V 4 bases short and J 15 bases short, with 22 bases between. CDR1 SGHTA and CDR2 FQGNSA come from the germline V gene. The CDR3 bases are TGTGCCAGCAGCTCCTCGACCGGGACAACCAGGCGGTTCTTC. The encoded protein is CASSSSTGTTRRFF.

This sequence joins TRBV6-1 and TRBJ2-5, with 7 bases aligning to TRBD1. Trimming took 8 bases from V and 2 from J; bases not matched to a gene: 14. CDR3 length: 16 residues. In germline, CDR1 is MNHNS, CDR2 SASEGT. The CDR3 loop is CASGQAHRGPQETQYF. CDR3 in DNA: TGTGCCAGCGGGCAGGCCCACAGGGGTCCACAAGAGACCCAGTACTTC.

This chain joins TRBV9 and TRBJ2-2, with TRBD2 matching 7 bases. Germline V gene data show CDR1 as SGDLS and CDR2 as YYNGEE. The V gene end was trimmed by 0 bases and the J gene end by 3 bases; junction bases not matched to a gene: 5. The CDR3 sequence is 16 residues long. The CDR3 is CASSVGTSAYTGELFF. The CDR3 DNA sequence: TGTGCCAGCAGCGTAGGCACTAGCGCGTACACCGGGGAGCTGTTTTTT.

On this clonotype itself: Possible read error: a much larger clone is one base away. The rearrangement uses TRBV5-1 and TRBJ1-2, with D possibly matching TRBD1 (5 bases). V shed 0 bases and J shed 4 bases, with 10 bases lying between them. The CDR3 has 14 residues. The V gene's germline CDR1 is SGHRS and CDR2 YFSETQ. CDR3 DNA sequence: TGCGCCAGCAGCTTGGGGGACCCCACCTATGGCTACACCTTC. Its protein product is CASSLGDPTYGYTF.

This clonotype was observed a handful of times. The V and J genes are TRBV10-2 and TRBJ2-5; D gene uncertain. This CDR3 contains 14 residues. Trimming stripped 7 bases from V and 0 bases from J, with 12 bases between. Germline CDR1 WSHSY, CDR2 SAAADI. CDR3 residues: CASMRPQYQETQYF. Written as DNA, the CDR3 is TGCGCCAGCATGAGGCCGCAGTACCAAGAGACCCAGTACTTC.

In this sample, this clonotype turned up a few times. The rearrangement joins TRBV4-1 to TRBJ2-7; no firm D call. The CDR3 sequence is 13 residues long. Deletions cut 3 bases from V and 7 bases from J, with 13 bases between. Germline loops: CDR1 MGHRA, CDR2 YSYEKL. CDR3 in amino acids: CASSQSDTREQYV. The CDR3 bases are TGCGCCAGCAGCCAGTCAGACACCCGTGAGCAGTACGTC.

Written as DNA, the CDR3 is TGCAGTGTTTCAGGGGGAGCCTCCTACGAGCAGTACGTC. Amino acids: CSVSGGASYEQYV. The chain employs TRBV20-1 and TRBJ2-7; 7 nucleotides align to TRBD1. The CDR3 has 13 amino acids. Per germline, CDR1 DFQATT and CDR2 SNEGSKA (reference sequence). V lost 7 bases and J lost 0; bases outside the gene matches: 6.

In its sample, this clonotype was seen many times. This chain connects TRBV20-1 to TRBJ2-2, with D unclear. Deletions cut 0 bases from V and 7 bases from J, with 12 bases between. CDR1 is DFQATT and CDR2 is SNEGSKA in the germline V gene (reference sequence). The CDR3 contains 14 residues. Written as DNA, the CDR3 is TGCAGTGCTAGAGATGCGACGGTGGGCGGGGAGCTGTTTTTT. This translates into CSARDATVGGELFF.

The rearrangement links TRBV7-9 to TRBJ1-3; 8 positions match TRBD1. The CDR3 is made up of 17 amino acids. Germline V gene data show CDR1 as SEHNR and CDR2 as FQNEAQ (reference sequence). With 4 bases clipped from V and 0 bases from J, the junction kept 8 bases outside the gene matches. DNA of the CDR3: TGTGCCAGCAGCTCAACGGGACAGGCAAGCTCTGGAAACACCATATATTTT. Its protein is CASSSTGQASSGNTIYF.

This sequence joins TRBV7-6 and TRBJ1-5; D ambiguous. The CDR3 is made up of 16 amino acids. V was shortened by 3 bases and J by 2 bases, with 14 bases between the two germline ends. The V gene's germline CDR1 is SGHVS and CDR2 FNYEAQ. CDR3 nucleotide sequence: TGTGCCAGCAGCTTTAAAACCAACTCCTGCAATCAGCCCCAGCATTTT. It specifies CASSFKTNSCNQPQHF.

At least ten counts were recorded for this clonotype. This rearrangement joins TRBV20-1 to TRBJ1-2; the D gene is possibly TRBD1 (6 bases). Per germline, CDR1 DFQATT and CDR2 SNEGSKA (reference sequence). This CDR3 region has 13 residues. V lost 3 bases and J lost 8, with 16 bases in between. The CDR3 loop is CSASPGGGQGYTF. The CDR3 region has the DNA TGCAGTGCTAGTCCCGGCGGGGGGCAAGGCTACACCTTC.